Listed below are T cell receptor beta chains from one sample, sequenced in a study of control samples from healthy donors and cancer patients. Here immunoSEQ multiplex PCR was the method, and the copy in TCRdb shows in-frame clones only, minus some. The sample contains 95,000 to 130,000 clones, roughly nine tenths of which appear only once. The sequenced sample consisted of PBMCs. These receptors were taken from a woman aged 45-65 years with colorectal cancer. The CDR3 runs from the conserved cysteine through the conserved F or W. Each record gives: clone size, V gene, D gene, J gene, CDR3 DNA, CDR3 protein. D genes are given only for firm matches. Clone size is given for some rows only: seen once, a few or many times, or a class if the clone is expanded.

>.|TRBV19|TRBD1|TRBJ1-3
TGTGCCAGTAAGAAACAGGGGGCCTCCGGAAACACCATATATTTT
CASKKQGASGNTIYF
>.|TRBV5-1|.|TRBJ2-5
TGCGCCAGCAGCTCCCAGGGCACCCAGTACTTC
CASSSQGTQYF
>.|TRBV19|.|TRBJ2-7
TGTGCCAGTAGTATCTACCAGGGGGGGACCTACGAGCAGTACTTC
CASSIYQGGTYEQYF
>.|TRBV3-1/TRBV3-2|.|TRBJ2-7
TGTGCCAGCAGCCAAGCCCGGAGCTCCTACGAGCAGTACTTC
CASSQARSSYEQYF
>once|TRBV10-1|TRBD1|TRBJ2-2
TGCGCCAGCAGACGGGACAGTTCCACCGGGGAGCTGTTTTTT
CASRRDSSTGELFF
>.|TRBV4-2|TRBD2|TRBJ2-1
TGTGCCAGCAGCCTGCCCCTAGCGGGGGGGGATAATGAGCAGTTCTTC
CASSLPLAGGDNEQFF
>.|TRBV9|.|TRBJ2-3
TGTGCCAGCAGCAGAGCGGATACGCAGTATTTT
CASSRADTQYF
>.|TRBV6-5|.|TRBJ1-1
TGTGCCAGCAGTCACCAGACAGATTCGAACACTGAAGCTTTCTTT
CASSHQTDSNTEAFF
>.|TRBV25-1|.|TRBJ1-6
TGTGCCAGCAGTGAACAAGTTTCACCCCTCCACTTT
CASSEQVSPLHF
>.|TRBV5-1|TRBD1|TRBJ2-4
TGCGCCAGCAGCTTGGTAGGGGGCGCGGTCATTCAGTACTTC
CASSLVGGAVIQYF
>few|TRBV7-2|TRBD2|TRBJ2-3
TGTGCCAGCAGCAAAGGGGGACTAGCGGGAGTAAGACCCCCAGATACGCAGTATTTT
CASSKGGLAGVRPPDTQYF
>.|TRBV5-5|.|TRBJ2-7
TGTGCCAGCAGCTTGGAGGGGCTAAGCTCCTACGAGCAGTACTTC
CASSLEGLSSYEQYF
>.|TRBV28|.|TRBJ1-5
TGTGCCAGCGGATTAATTGGTGCCCAGCATTTT
CASGLIGAQHF
>.|TRBV2|.|TRBJ1-1
TGTGCCAGCAGTGACGGGATGAACACTGAAGCTTTCTTT
CASSDGMNTEAFF
>.|TRBV19|.|TRBJ1-3
TGTGCCAGCGCAGGGTACTCTGGAAACACCATATATTTT
CASAGYSGNTIYF
>.|TRBV5-1|TRBD1|TRBJ1-1
TGCGCCAGCAGCTGGGACAGGGGTGAAGCTTTCTTT
CASSWDRGEAFF
>.|TRBV9|.|TRBJ1-1
TGTGCCTCCGCGGAGAACATGAACACTGAAGCTTTCTTT
CASAENMNTEAFF
>.|TRBV6-6|TRBD1|TRBJ2-7
TGTGCCAGCAGTCCCTTAGGGACAGGGCCCATCTCCTACGAGCAGTACTTC
CASSPLGTGPISYEQYF
>few|TRBV3-1/TRBV3-2|.|TRBJ1-2
TGTGCCAGCAGCCAGGGTACAGGGTCCTATGGCTACACCTTC
CASSQGTGSYGYTF
>once|TRBV19|.|TRBJ1-1
TGTGCCAGTAGCCGGACAGAGTACACTGAAGCTTTCTTT
CASSRTEYTEAFF
>.|TRBV5-1|TRBD1|TRBJ1-2
TGCGCCAGCAGCTCCCGAGGACAGGGGGCCGACGAGTATGGCTACACCTTC
CASSSRGQGADEYGYTF
>.|TRBV28|.|TRBJ1-5
TGTGCCAGCAGTCGAGCCTTCAATCAGCCCCAGCATTTT
CASSRAFNQPQHF
>.|TRBV6-1|.|TRBJ1-5
TGTGCCAGCAGTGATTCTACAGGGTTGAGGAATCAGCCCCAGCATTTT
CASSDSTGLRNQPQHF
>.|TRBV6-5|.|TRBJ1-2
TGTGCCAGCAGTTCCTCCAGGGGATCTCGCTATGGCTACACCTTC
CASSSSRGSRYGYTF
>once|TRBV25-1|TRBD1|TRBJ1-1
TGTGCCAGCAGCCCCCAGCAGGGGGTAGGAGGCATGAACACTGAAGCTTTCTTT
CASSPQQGVGGMNTEAFF
>.|TRBV5-6|TRBD1|TRBJ2-7
TGTGCCAGCAGCGGCGGGACAGGGGGTGGGAGCTCCTACGAGCAGTACTTC
CASSGGTGGGSSYEQYF
>.|TRBV2|TRBD1|TRBJ2-5
TGTGCCAGCAACTTCCCGGCCCGGACAGGGCAAGAGACCCAGTACTTC
CASNFPARTGQETQYF
>.|TRBV2|TRBD1|TRBJ1-4
TGTGCCACCCTAACACCGACAGGGAAGAACGAAAAACTGTTTTTT
CATLTPTGKNEKLFF
>.|TRBV24-1|TRBD1|TRBJ1-5
TGTGCCACCAGTGAAACGACAGGGGGTAGCAATCAGCCCCAGCATTTT
CATSETTGGSNQPQHF
>.|TRBV6-2/TRBV6-3|.|TRBJ1-3
TGTGCCAGCAGTTACTCCAGCGACTCTGGAAACACCATATATTTT
CASSYSSDSGNTIYF
>few|TRBV5-1|TRBD1|TRBJ1-1
TGCGCCAGCAGCTTGGAGGGACAGGGGCTGAACACTGAAGCTTTCTTT
CASSLEGQGLNTEAFF
>.|TRBV5-6|TRBD1|TRBJ2-5
TGTGCCAGCAGCTCCAGGGGGCAAGAGACCCAGTACTTC
CASSSRGQETQYF
>.|TRBV18|.|TRBJ2-3
TGTGCCAGCTCACCCGACCCCCCAACTAGCACAGATACGCAGTATTTT
CASSPDPPTSTDTQYF
>.|TRBV19|.|TRBJ1-2
TGTGCCAGTAATTCTCGGGATACAGCTAACTATGGCTACACCTTC
CASNSRDTANYGYTF
>.|TRBV18|.|TRBJ1-1
TGTGCCAGCTCACCAAACTCAGAGAACACTGAAGCTTTCTTT
CASSPNSENTEAFF
>.|TRBV10-3|.|TRBJ2-7
TGTGCCATCAGTGGGGGGGGGACAGGCTCCTACGAGCAGTACTTC
CAISGGGTGSYEQYF
>.|TRBV19|TRBD1|TRBJ1-2
TGTGCCAGTAGCCGGCCCTCCGGGACAGGGGGCGATTACTATGGCTACACCTTC
CASSRPSGTGGDYYGYTF
>.|TRBV19|TRBD1|TRBJ2-7
TGTGCCAGTAGTATGTTTGCAGGGGGACCTTCCTACGAGCAGTACTTC
CASSMFAGGPSYEQYF
>.|TRBV24-1|TRBD2|TRBJ2-1
TGTGCCACCAGTGACTCCGGGACTAGCGAGATCAATGAGCAGTTCTTC
CATSDSGTSEINEQFF
>.|TRBV7-2|.|TRBJ1-1
TGTGCCAGCAGCTCACAACCGGGGAACACTGAAGCTTTCTTT
CASSSQPGNTEAFF
>.|TRBV6-6|.|TRBJ2-3
TGTGCCAGCAGCCTTGATTCGAGCACAGATACGCAGTATTTT
CASSLDSSTDTQYF
>.|TRBV7-2|.|TRBJ1-1
TGTGCCAGCAGCATACAGGGATTCGACACTGAAGCTTTCTTT
CASSIQGFDTEAFF
>.|TRBV5-1|.|TRBJ1-6
TGCGCCAGCAGGTCGGGCCTCAGATTTGGACCCTCAAATTCACCCCTCCACTTT
CASRSGLRFGPSNSPLHF
>few|TRBV6-4|TRBD1|TRBJ1-6
TGTGCCAGCAGTGTTGACAGGGGGGATTCACCCCTCCACTTT
CASSVDRGDSPLHF
>.|TRBV30|.|TRBJ2-1
TGTGCCTGGAGTGTACGGTGGCATGAGCAGTTCTTC
CAWSVRWHEQFF
>once|TRBV7-3|TRBD2|TRBJ2-3
TGTGCCAGCAGCCGAAGCGGGAGTGGCGATACGCAGTATTTT
CASSRSGSGDTQYF
>medium-sized|TRBV6-5|.|TRBJ1-3
TGTGCCAGCAGTTACGACGGTTCTGGAAACACCATATATTTT
CASSYDGSGNTIYF
>.|TRBV6-6|.|TRBJ1-3
TGTGCCAGCAGTTACTCGGAGGGGCAGTCTGGAAACACCATATATTTT
CASSYSEGQSGNTIYF